This T cell receptor beta chain was recovered during a study of blood T cell repertoires in COVID-19. Measured with immunoSEQ multiplex PCR; TCRdb has only the in-frame clones, and not every one. The sample carries 300,000 to 450,000 clones, about nine tenths recorded once. The V end lost 1 base, the J end lost 5 bases, and 5 bases lay between the germline ends. The CDR3 has 12 amino acids. The sequence was collected from a woman aged 25 to 39 who had been exposed to COVID-19. The chain carries TRBV12-3 or TRBV12-4 and TRBJ1-2; no firm D call. Sequencing was done on a sample of PBMCs or T cells enriched from blood (not recorded which). Here the CDR3 reads CASSLGQYGYTF. CDR3 DNA: TGTGCCAGCAGTTTAGGGCAGTATGGCTACACCTTC.